The present T cell receptor beta chain was sequenced within a study of CD8 T cells in Susac syndrome. Looked up from germline, CDR1 is SGHAT and CDR2 is FQDESV (reference sequence). The CDR3 sequence is 13 residues long. V lost 5 bases, J lost 2 bases, and 9 bases lay in between. Random-hexamer reverse transcription was applied to roughly 0.5 to 1 ug RNA. TCRdb used MiXCR to reprocess the immunoSEQ multiplex PCR reads, holding one entry per CDR3 protein. The repertoire holds 180,000 or so distinct CDR3 sequences, approximately 95% seen once, with 0.093% in the top ten. TCR beta was sequenced from blood CD8+ and CD4+ T cells. Treatment-naive patients with stable or active relapsing-remitting disease served as multiple sclerosis controls.

The TCR comes from a human donor with multiple sclerosis. The sample consisted of CD4+ T cells from PBMCs. The chain links TRBV11-1 to TRBJ1-1; no clear D. The DNA of the CDR3 is TGTGCCAGCAGCCAGGACCTTAACACTGAAGCTTTCTTT. Translated, it gives CASSQDLNTEAFF.